This T cell receptor beta chain is from a study of cytomegalovirus exposure and HLA in healthy donors. Study results and caveats: As was reported, the HLA-A and HLA-B alleles of most subjects were accurately predicted from TCR beta sequences. Most TCR beta V segments were productive about 90% or about 30% of the time in an earlier analysis. Association of a missense DCLRE1C variant with TCR beta V- and J-gene trimming was reported in a later analysis.

To note about this clone: The antigen is undetermined.

PCR employed 60 Vbeta and 13 Jbeta primers. In the original processing: It was a later analysis that counted tens of millions of unique TCR beta chains, of which 9 million to 13 million were shared. Assay: immunoSEQ multiplex PCR; the TCRdb copy retains only in-frame clones and omits some. V, J and clone size reflect that table, while D and trimming were determined from the DNA. In all, the sample yields approximately 150,000 clones. The CDR3 contains 15 residues. From germline, CDR1 is LNHNV and CDR2 YYDKDF (reference sequence). With 3 bases clipped from V and 5 bases from J, the junction kept 2 bases outside the gene matches.

The chain uses TRBV15 and TRBJ1-6, with 9 bases identical to TRBD1. The receptor's source is a woman aged 18-29 years in good health and CMV-seronegative. Specimen: PBMCs. In nucleotides, the CDR3 is TGTGCCACCAGCAGGGGGGACAGGGATAATTCACCCCTCCACTTT. Translation: CATSRGDRDNSPLHF. The whole variable domain, remainder taken from reference TRBV15 and TRBJ1-6, is DAMVIQNPRYQVTQFGKPVTLSCSQTLNHNVMYWYQQKSSQAPKLLFHYYDKDFNNEADTPDNFQSRRPNTSFCFLDIRSPGLGDTAMYLCATSRGDRDNSPLHFGNGTRLTVT.